Below, 20 T cell receptor beta chains from the same sample are listed, as sequenced in a study of blood T cell repertoires in COVID-19. TCRdb's table, derived via immunoSEQ multiplex PCR, lists solely in-frame clones and lacks some. Of tens of thousands of clones listed, roughly 79% are singletons. Sequenced material: peripheral blood. Receptors originate from a human donor in a cohort sampled during active COVID-19.

The rearrangement uses TRBV12-5 and TRBJ2-3, with D possibly matching TRBD2 (6 bases). Germline CDR1 reads LGHNT; CDR2 reads FRNRAP. Trimming cost V 1 base and J 5 bases, with 13 bases left between them. This CDR3 comprises 15 residues. In DNA, the CDR3 is TGTGCTAGTGGTTTGGGCCTGGAGGGAATAGATACGCAGTATTTT. Protein product: CASGLGLEGIDTQYF.

This clone has only one observation. The chain carries TRBV5-6 and TRBJ1-3; 9 nucleotides agree with TRBD1. V lost 5 bases and J lost 4; bases outside the gene matches: 7. CDR1 is SGHDT, CDR2 YYEEEE, per germline. The CDR3 has 15 residues. The chain's CDR3 is CASRTSGTGGNTIYF. DNA for the CDR3: TGTGCCAGCAGGACCTCCGGGACAGGGGGAAACACCATATATTTT.

The chain has TRBV30 and TRBJ1-5; D possibly corresponds to TRBD1 (6 bases). The ends were cut back, 0 bases at V and 4 bases at J, with 13 bases in the middle. The V gene's germline CDR1 is GTSNPN and CDR2 SVGIG (reference sequence). The CDR3 contains 15 residues. The CDR3 nucleotides are TGTGCCTGGAGTGTTAGGACAGCTTCTAATCAGCCCCAGCATTTT. Residues: CAWSVRTASNQPQHF.

The chain is built from TRBV11-2 and TRBJ2-3; 7 bases are a match to TRBD2. The CDR3 is 15 residues long. V lost 5 bases to trimming and J lost 3 bases; unmatched junction nucleotides: 8. Germline CDR1 is SGHAT and CDR2 is FQNNGV. CDR3 nucleotide sequence: TGTGCCAGCAGCGTCCGGGGGGTTGTAACAGATACGCAGTATTTT. Protein product: CASSVRGVVTDTQYF.

The chain uses TRBV6-5 and TRBJ1-1; D remains unclear. The CDR3 extends over 15 amino acids. The V and J ends lost 1 base and 5 bases respectively, with 14 bases between them. Germline-derived CDR1 and CDR2 are MNHEY and SVGAGI. CDR3 amino acids: CASSYFLRSGTEAFF. For the CDR3, the DNA is TGTGCCAGCAGTTACTTTCTTCGGAGCGGGACTGAAGCTTTCTTT.

The CDR3 protein is CASSYSRGSAKNIQYF. CDR3 nucleotides: TGTGCCAGCAGTTACTCGCGGGGTTCGGCCAAAAACATTCAGTACTTC. The V gene is TRBV6-5, the J gene TRBJ2-4; a possible D gene is TRBD2 (6 bases). The CDR3 runs to 16 residues. Trimming pared 0 bases from V and 1 base from J, leaving 10 bases between. From germline, CDR1 is MNHEY and CDR2 SVGAGI.

The chain has TRBV28 and TRBJ1-1; TRBD1 agrees at 7 bases. Per germline, CDR1 MDHEN and CDR2 SYDVKM. Trimming at V came to 10 bases and at J to 1 base, leaving 6 bases not matched to a gene. This CDR3 contains 13 residues. As DNA, the CDR3 is TGTGCCACCCTAGGACAGGCGAACACTGAAGCTTTCTTT. It encodes CATLGQANTEAFF.

This rearrangement joins TRBV7-9 to TRBJ1-3; D perhaps matches TRBD1 (5 bases). V dropped 3 bases and J dropped 3 bases, with 12 bases sitting between them. Germline V gene lookup returns CDR1 SEHNR and CDR2 FQNEAQ (reference sequence). The CDR3 has 15 amino acids. The CDR3 DNA reads TGTGCCAGCAGCTTGGGGCAGGCGATTGGAAACACCATATATTTT. It specifies CASSLGQAIGNTIYF.

The chain couples TRBV5-1 to TRBJ2-7; D unclear. CDR1 is SGHRS and CDR2 is YFSETQ in the germline V gene. The length of the CDR3 is 12 residues. V dropped 7 bases and J dropped 0 bases, with 8 bases sitting between them. The CDR3: CASLGSSYEQYF. CDR3 bases: TGCGCCAGCCTGGGCAGCTCCTACGAGCAGTACTTC.

V gene TRBV28 combines with J gene TRBJ1-1; no firm D call. The CDR3 sequence is 13 residues long. The V gene lost 2 bases and the J gene lost 2 bases, with 6 bases spanning the gap. Per germline, CDR1 MDHEN and CDR2 SYDVKM. CDR3 in DNA: TGTGCCAGCAGTTTAGGAGGAAACACTGAAGCTTTCTTT. Protein product: CASSLGGNTEAFF.

The chain couples TRBV4-1 to TRBJ1-1, with TRBD1 matching over 7 bases. The CDR3 totals 15 residues. Losses at the gene ends were 1 base for V and 5 bases for J; bases not matched to a gene: 7. Germline assignment: CDR1 MGHRA and CDR2 YSYEKL. CDR3 sequence: CASSQAGGLPTEAFF. For the CDR3, the DNA is TGCGCCAGCAGCCAAGCAGGGGGATTGCCGACTGAAGCTTTCTTT.

This rearrangement joins TRBV9 to TRBJ1-2; TRBD1 is a possible D gene (6 bases). Germline V gene lookup returns CDR1 SGDLS and CDR2 YYNGEE. The CDR3 has 18 residues. Trimming shortened V by 0 bases and J by 0 bases, and 18 bases separated the two germline ends. The CDR3 DNA follows: TGTGCCAGCAGCGTAGCTCCAGCAGGGGATAATGCTAACTATGGCTACACCTTC. It translates to CASSVAPAGDNANYGYTF. Filled out from reference TRBV9 and TRBJ1-2, the complete variable domain reads DSGVTQTPKHLITATGQRVTLRCSPRSGDLSVYWYQQSLDQGLQFLIQYYNGEERAKGNILERFSAQQFPDLHSELNLSSLELGDSALYFCASSVAPAGDNANYGYTFGSGTRLTVV.

The chain carries TRBV19 and TRBJ1-3; 7 bases match TRBD1. CDR3 length: 17 amino acids. The germline V gene has CDR1 LNHDA and CDR2 SQIVND (reference sequence). After removal of 5 bases from V and 0 bases from J, the junction contained 10 bases not matched to a gene. CDR3 in amino acids: CASSSLWDSDSGNTIYF. CDR3 in DNA: TGTGCCAGTAGTTCCCTTTGGGACAGCGACTCTGGAAACACCATATATTTT.

In nucleotides, the CDR3 is TGTGCCAGCAGTTTTACGGCGAACACCGGGGAGCTGTTTTTT. Translating it yields CASSFTANTGELFF. The rearrangement uses TRBV27 and TRBJ2-2; unclear D gene. The CDR3 loop spans 14 amino acids. Germline CDR1 reads MNHEY; CDR2 reads SMNVEV (reference sequence). V lost 3 bases to trimming and J lost 0 bases, with 5 bases between them.

Concerning this clone itself: This specimen includes other DNA sequences encoding the same CDR3. V gene TRBV6-6 combines with J gene TRBJ2-3; D gene unclear. The CDR3 is 12 residues long. Trimming removed 4 bases from V and 3 bases from J, with 5 bases in between. The germline V gene has CDR1 MNHNY and CDR2 SVGAGI (reference sequence). The CDR3 reads CASSSSTDTQYF. The DNA for the CDR3 is TGTGCCAGCAGTTCGAGTACAGATACGCAGTATTTT.

The V call is TRBV29-1, the J call TRBJ2-2, with 8 bases that match TRBD1. The CDR3 extends over 16 amino acids. The germline V gene has CDR1 SQVTM and CDR2 ANQGSEA. The V and J ends lost 5 bases and 6 bases, in that order; junction bases with no gene match: 14. Here the CDR3 reads CSVRPGQGGDAGELFF. In nucleotides, the CDR3 is TGCAGCGTTCGGCCAGGACAGGGAGGCGACGCCGGGGAGCTGTTTTTT.

The chain couples TRBV9 to TRBJ2-2; a weak D match, TRBD2 (6 bases). Germline V lookup: CDR1 SGDLS, CDR2 YYNGEE. V lost 7 bases and J lost 0, with 7 bases in between. This CDR3 spans 13 amino acids. CDR3 loop: CASAGSNTGELFF. CDR3 nucleotides: TGTGCCAGCGCGGGGTCGAACACCGGGGAGCTGTTTTTT. The full variable domain, its missing parts supplied by reference TRBV9 and TRBJ2-2, is DSGVTQTPKHLITATGQRVTLRCSPRSGDLSVYWYQQSLDQGLQFLIQYYNGEERAKGNILERFSAQQFPDLHSELNLSSLELGDSALYFCASAGSNTGELFFGEGSRLTVL.

The CDR3 nucleotides read TGTGCCAGCAGTCTATACAGCGGAATTTACGAGCAGTACGTC. This translates into CASSLYSGIYEQYV. This chain links TRBV6-5 with TRBJ2-7, with a possible D match to TRBD2 (5 bases). Germline V CDR1 and CDR2: MNHEY, SVGAGI. V lost 5 bases, J lost 4 bases, and 15 bases lay in between. CDR3 length: 14 amino acids.

The chain links TRBV6-1 to TRBJ1-5; a possible D gene is TRBD1 (5 bases). The V end was cut by 3 bases, the J end by 4 bases, with 10 bases between. The length of the CDR3 is 14 residues. CDR1 is MNHNS, CDR2 SASEGT, per germline. CDR3 nucleotide sequence: TGTGCCAGCAGTGAGTACAGGAAGAATCAGCCCCAGCATTTT. This translates into CASSEYRKNQPQHF.

This clone came up a few times. J is TRBJ2-1 and V is TRBV3-1 (or the pseudogene TRBV3-2); 7 bases are a match to TRBD2. CDR3 length: 15 amino acids. V lost 6 bases to trimming and J lost 4 bases; unmatched junction nucleotides: 9. Germline lookup yields CDR1 LGHDT and CDR2 YNNKEL (reference sequence). Here the CDR3 DNA reads TGTGCCAGCAGTACAGCGGGATTATGGTACAATGAGCAGTTCTTC. It encodes CASSTAGLWYNEQFF.